Below, one T cell receptor (beta chain) is given with its context. The data are from a study of shared clonotypes between healthy human individuals. The protocol was immunoSEQ multiplex PCR, while the TCRdb copy is restricted to in-frame clones and leaves out a portion. The sample holds some 1.1 million clones, 60% to 80% seen once. There are 14 residues in the CDR3. After removal of 6 bases from V and 7 bases from J, the junction contained 7 bases not matched to a gene. Germline-derived CDR1 and CDR2 are MDHEN and SYDVKM. The J gene is TRBJ1-5, the V gene TRBV28, with 9 bases that match TRBD1. Sequencing input: memory CD4+ T cells from PBMCs. Subset denoted: CD45RA-negative fraction. The sequence derives from a man younger than 35 in good health. Some clones in this sample may be carry-over from other donors' samples. CDR3: CASSHDRGNQPQHF. CDR3 bases: TGTGCCAGCAGCCACGACAGGGGGAACCAGCCCCAGCATTTT.